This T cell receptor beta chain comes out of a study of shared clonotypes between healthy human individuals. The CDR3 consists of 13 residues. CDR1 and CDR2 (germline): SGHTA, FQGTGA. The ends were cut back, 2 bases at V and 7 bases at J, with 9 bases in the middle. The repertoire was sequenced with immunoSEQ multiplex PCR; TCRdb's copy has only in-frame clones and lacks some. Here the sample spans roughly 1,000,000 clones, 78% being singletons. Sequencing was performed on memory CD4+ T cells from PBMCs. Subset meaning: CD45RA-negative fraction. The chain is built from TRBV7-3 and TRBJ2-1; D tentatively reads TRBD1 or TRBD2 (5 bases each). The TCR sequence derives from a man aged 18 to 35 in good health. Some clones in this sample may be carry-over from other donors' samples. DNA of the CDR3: TGTGCCAGCAGCTTAGCCAGGGAGAATGAGCAGTTCTTC. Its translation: CASSLARENEQFF. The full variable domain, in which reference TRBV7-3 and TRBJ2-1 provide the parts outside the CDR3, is GAGVSQTPSNKVTEKGKYVELRCDPISGHTALYWYRQSLGQGPEFLIYFQGTGAADDSGLPNDRFFAVRPEGSVSTLKIQRTERGDSAVYLCASSLARENEQFFGPGTRLTVL.